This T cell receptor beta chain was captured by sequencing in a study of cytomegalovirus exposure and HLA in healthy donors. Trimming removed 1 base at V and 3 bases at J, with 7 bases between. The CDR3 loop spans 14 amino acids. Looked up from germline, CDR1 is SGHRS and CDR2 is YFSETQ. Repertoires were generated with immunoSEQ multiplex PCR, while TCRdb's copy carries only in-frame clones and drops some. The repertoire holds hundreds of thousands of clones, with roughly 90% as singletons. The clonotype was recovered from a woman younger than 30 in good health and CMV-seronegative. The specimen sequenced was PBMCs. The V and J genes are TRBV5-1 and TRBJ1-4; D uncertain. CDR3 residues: CASSLTHSNEKLFF. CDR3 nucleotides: TGCGCCAGCAGCTTGACCCACTCTAATGAAAAACTGTTTTTT.